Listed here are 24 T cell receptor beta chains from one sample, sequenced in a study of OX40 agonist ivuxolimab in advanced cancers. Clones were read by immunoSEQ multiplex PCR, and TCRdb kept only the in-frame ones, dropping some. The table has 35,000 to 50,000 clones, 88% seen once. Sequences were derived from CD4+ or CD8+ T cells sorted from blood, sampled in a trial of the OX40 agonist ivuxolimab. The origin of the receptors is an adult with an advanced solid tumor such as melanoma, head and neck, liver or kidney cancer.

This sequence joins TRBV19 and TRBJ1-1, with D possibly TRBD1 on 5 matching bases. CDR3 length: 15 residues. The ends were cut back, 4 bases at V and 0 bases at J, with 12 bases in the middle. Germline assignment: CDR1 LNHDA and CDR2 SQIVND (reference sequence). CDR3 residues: CASSTTERMNTEAFF. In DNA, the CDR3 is TGTGCCAGTAGTACGACAGAACGCATGAACACTGAAGCTTTCTTT.

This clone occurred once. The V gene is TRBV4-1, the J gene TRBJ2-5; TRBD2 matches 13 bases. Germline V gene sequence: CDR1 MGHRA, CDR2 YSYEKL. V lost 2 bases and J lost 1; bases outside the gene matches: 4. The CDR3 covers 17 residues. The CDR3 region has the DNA TGCGCCAGCAGCCAACACTGGACTAGCGGGGGCCAAGAGACCCAGTACTTC. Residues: CASSQHWTSGGQETQYF.

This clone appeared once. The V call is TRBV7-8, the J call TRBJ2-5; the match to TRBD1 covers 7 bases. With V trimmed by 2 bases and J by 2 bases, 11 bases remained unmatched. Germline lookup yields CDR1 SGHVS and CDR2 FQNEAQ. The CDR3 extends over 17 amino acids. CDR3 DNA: TGTGCCAGCAGCTTATGGTCGAGGGGGCCGAAGCAAGAGACCCAGTACTTC. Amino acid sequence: CASSLWSRGPKQETQYF.

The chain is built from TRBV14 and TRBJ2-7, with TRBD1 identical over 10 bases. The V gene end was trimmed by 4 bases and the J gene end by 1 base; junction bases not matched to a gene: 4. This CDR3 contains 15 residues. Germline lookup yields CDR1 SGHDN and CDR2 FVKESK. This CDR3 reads CASSPGTGVSYEQYF. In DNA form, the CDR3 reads TGTGCCAGCAGCCCCGGGACAGGGGTTTCCTACGAGCAGTACTTC.

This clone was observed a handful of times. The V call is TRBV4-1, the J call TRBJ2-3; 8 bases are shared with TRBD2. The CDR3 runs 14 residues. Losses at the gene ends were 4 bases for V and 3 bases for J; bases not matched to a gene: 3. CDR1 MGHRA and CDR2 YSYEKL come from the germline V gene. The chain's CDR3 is CASSPAGGTDTQYF. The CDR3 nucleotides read TGCGCCAGCAGCCCCGCGGGGGGAACAGATACGCAGTATTTT.

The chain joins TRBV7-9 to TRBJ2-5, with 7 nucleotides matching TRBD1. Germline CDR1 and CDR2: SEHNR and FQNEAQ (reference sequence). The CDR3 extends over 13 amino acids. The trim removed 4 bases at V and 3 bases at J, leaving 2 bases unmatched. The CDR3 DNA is TGTGCCAGCAGCTCAACAGGGGAAGAGACCCAGTACTTC. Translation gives CASSSTGEETQYF.

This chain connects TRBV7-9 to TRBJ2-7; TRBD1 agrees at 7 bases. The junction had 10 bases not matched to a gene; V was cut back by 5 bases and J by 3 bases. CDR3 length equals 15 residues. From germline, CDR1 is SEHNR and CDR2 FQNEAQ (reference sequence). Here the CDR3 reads CASSTLQGKHYEQYF. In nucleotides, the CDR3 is TGTGCCAGCAGCACCCTACAGGGGAAGCACTACGAGCAGTACTTC.

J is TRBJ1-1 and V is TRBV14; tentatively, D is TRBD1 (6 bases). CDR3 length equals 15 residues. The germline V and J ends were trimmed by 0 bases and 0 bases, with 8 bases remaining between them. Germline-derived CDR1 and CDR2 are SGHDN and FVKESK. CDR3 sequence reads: CASSQEGALNTEAFF. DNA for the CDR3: TGTGCCAGCAGCCAAGAGGGGGCCTTGAACACTGAAGCTTTCTTT.

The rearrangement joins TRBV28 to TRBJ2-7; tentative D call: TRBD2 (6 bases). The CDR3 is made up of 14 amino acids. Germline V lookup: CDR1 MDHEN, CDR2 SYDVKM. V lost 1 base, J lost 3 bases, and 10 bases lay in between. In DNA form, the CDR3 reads TGTGCCAGCAGTTTATCCTTGCGGGGCTACGAGCAGTACGTC. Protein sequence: CASSLSLRGYEQYV.

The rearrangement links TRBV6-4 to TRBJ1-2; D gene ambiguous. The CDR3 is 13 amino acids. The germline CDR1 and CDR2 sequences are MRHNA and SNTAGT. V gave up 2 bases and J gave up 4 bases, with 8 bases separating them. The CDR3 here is CASSDGGSYGYTF. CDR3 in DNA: TGTGCCAGCAGTGACGGCGGGTCCTATGGCTACACCTTC.

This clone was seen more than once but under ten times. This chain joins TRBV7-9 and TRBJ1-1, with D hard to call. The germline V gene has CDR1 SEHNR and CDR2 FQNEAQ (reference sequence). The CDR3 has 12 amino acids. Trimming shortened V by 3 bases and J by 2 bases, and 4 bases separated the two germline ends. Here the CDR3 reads CASSLENTEAFF. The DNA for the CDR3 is TGTGCCAGCAGCTTGGAAAACACTGAAGCTTTCTTT.

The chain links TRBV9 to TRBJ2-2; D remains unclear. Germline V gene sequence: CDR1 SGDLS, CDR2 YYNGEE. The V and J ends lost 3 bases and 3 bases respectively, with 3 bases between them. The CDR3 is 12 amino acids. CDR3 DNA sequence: TGTGCCAGCAGCGGATACACCGGGGAGCTGTTTTTT. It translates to CASSGYTGELFF.

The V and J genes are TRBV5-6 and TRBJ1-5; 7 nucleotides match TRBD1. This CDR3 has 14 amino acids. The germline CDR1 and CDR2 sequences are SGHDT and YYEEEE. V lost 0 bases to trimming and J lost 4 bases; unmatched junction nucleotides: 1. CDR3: CASSLGTGNQPQHF. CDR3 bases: TGTGCCAGCAGCTTGGGGACAGGTAATCAGCCCCAGCATTTT.

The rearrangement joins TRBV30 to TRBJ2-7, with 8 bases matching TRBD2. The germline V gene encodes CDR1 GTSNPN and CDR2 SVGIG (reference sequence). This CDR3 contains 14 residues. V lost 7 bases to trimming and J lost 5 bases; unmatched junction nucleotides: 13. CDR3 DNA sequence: TGTGCCTTTTGGGCCGGGACTAGGCCGGACGAGCAGTACTTC. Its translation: CAFWAGTRPDEQYF.

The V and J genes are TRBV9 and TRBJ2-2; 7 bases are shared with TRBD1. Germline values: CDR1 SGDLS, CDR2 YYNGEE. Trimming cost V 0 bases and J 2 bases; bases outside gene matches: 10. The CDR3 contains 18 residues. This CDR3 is CASSVAHRGTANTGELFF. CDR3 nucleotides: TGTGCCAGCAGCGTAGCACATAGGGGGACAGCAAACACCGGGGAGCTGTTTTTT.

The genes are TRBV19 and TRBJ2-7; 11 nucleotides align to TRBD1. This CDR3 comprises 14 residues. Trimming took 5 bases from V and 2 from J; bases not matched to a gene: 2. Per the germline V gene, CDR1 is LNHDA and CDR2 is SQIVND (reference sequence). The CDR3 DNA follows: TGTGCCAGTAGTCCGGGACAGGGGGCCTACGAGCAGTACTTC. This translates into CASSPGQGAYEQYF.

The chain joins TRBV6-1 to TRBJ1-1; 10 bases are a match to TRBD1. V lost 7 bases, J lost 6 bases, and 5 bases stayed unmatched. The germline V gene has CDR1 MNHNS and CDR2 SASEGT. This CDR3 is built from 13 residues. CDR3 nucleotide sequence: TGTGCCAGCAACGGACAGGGGGGCCCTGAAGCTTTCTTT. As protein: CASNGQGGPEAFF.

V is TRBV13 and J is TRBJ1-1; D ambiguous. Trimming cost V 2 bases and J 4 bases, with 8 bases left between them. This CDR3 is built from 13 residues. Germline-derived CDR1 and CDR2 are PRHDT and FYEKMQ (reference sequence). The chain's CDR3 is CASSLTGVTEAFF. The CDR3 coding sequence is TGTGCCAGCAGCTTAACTGGGGTCACTGAAGCTTTCTTT.

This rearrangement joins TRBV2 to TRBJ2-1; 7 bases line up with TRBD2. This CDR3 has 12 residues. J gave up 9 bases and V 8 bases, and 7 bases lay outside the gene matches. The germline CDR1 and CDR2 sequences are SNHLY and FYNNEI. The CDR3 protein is CASGGGGPEQFF. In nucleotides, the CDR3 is TGTGCCAGCGGCGGGGGAGGCCCTGAGCAGTTCTTC.

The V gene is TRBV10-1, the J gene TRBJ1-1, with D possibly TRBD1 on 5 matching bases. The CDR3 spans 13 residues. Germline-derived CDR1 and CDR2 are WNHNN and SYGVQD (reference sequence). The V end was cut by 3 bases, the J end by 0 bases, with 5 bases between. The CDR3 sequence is CASSDRVNTEAFF. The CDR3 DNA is TGCGCCAGCAGTGACAGGGTGAACACTGAAGCTTTCTTT.

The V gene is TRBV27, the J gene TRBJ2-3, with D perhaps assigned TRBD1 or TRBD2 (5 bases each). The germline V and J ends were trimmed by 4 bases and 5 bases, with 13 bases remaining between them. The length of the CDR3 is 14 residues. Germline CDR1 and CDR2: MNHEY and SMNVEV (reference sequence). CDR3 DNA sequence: TGTGCCAGCAGTTCGAGGGGCCTCATAGATACGCAGTATTTT. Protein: CASSSRGLIDTQYF.

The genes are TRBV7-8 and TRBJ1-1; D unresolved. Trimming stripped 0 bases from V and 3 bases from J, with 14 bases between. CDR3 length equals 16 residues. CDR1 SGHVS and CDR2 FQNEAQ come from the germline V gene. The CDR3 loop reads CASSLASAGIYTEAFF. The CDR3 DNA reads TGTGCCAGCAGCTTAGCCTCGGCGGGGATCTACACTGAAGCTTTCTTT. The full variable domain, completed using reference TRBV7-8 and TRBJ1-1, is GAGVSQSPRYKVAKRGQDVALRCDPISGHVSLFWYQQALGQGPEFLTYFQNEAQLDKSGLPSDRFFAERPEGSVSTLKIQRTQQEDSAVYLCASSLASAGIYTEAFFGQGTRLTVV.

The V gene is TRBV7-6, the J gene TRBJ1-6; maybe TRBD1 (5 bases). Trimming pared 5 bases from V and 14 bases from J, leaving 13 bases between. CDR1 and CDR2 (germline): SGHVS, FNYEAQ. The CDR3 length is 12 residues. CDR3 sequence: CASSPALGALHF. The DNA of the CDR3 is TGTGCCAGCAGCCCAGCTTTGGGGGCCCTCCACTTT.

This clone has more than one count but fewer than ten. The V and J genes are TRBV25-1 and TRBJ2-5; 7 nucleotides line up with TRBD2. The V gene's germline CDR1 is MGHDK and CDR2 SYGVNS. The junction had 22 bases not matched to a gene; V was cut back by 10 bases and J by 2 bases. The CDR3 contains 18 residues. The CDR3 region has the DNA TGTGCCACCCTACAGTTACCCGGGCTAGCGGAGACACAAGAGACCCAGTACTTC. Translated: CATLQLPGLAETQETQYF. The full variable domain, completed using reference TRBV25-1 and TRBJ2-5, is EADIYQTPRYLVIGTGKKITLECSQTMGHDKMYWYQQDPGMELHLIHYSYGVNSTEKGDLSSESTVSRIRTEHFPLTLESARPSHTSQYLCATLQLPGLAETQETQYFGPGTRLLVL.